This is a list of T cell receptor beta chains from one sample in a study of blood T cell repertoires in COVID-19. Repertoires were generated with immunoSEQ multiplex PCR, while TCRdb's copy carries only in-frame clones and drops some. The sample includes approximately 70,000 clones, about 90% seen only once; the top ten take around 2.5%. The sample comprised peripheral blood. Receptors originate from a human donor in a cohort sampled during active COVID-19. CDR3s leave out the opening cysteine and the closing phenylalanine or tryptophan. Each record gives: V gene, CDR3 protein.

TRBV10-3,AISESEARGGRAVGNEQF
TRBV18,ASSPWTSGSDTQY
TRBV7-2,ASIRGAWGQDGYT
TRBV27,ASSFVGAYEQY
TRBV3-1/TRBV3-2,ASSQDPAGFPETQY
TRBV6-2/TRBV6-3,ASSTPQLAGVLYEQY
TRBV28,ASSYPTGGNYGYT
TRBV19,ASSIGTGGMYNEQF
TRBV9,ASSLGLAEWDEQF
TRBV21-1,ASSSSLGTSGRRADTQY
TRBV7-2,ASSGVSYEQY
TRBV5-1,ASSPFSGGDYSVAQY
TRBV6-5,ASSTGGAGNQPQH
TRBV7-8,ASSLNSDNSPLH
TRBV30,AWSVGPGLNSYNEQF
TRBV19,ASSIGSGGPRYNEQF
TRBV5-8,ASSLGQVNQPQH
TRBV6-2/TRBV6-3,ASSVQWGGSNEQF
TRBV6-1,ASSEGTAEQY
TRBV21-1,ASSKAGRTEGARAYEQY
TRBV7-2,ASRRGLAGEYEQY
TRBV7-8,ASSSRTGLRNEQF
TRBV24-1,ATSDSRLYTDTQY
TRBV15,ATSRVAGLTGIIYGYT
TRBV5-4,ASSLATTGGQGYT
TRBV11-3,ASSLDSRTSGTDTQY
TRBV6-6,ATSGTSYDTQY
TRBV7-3,ASSGGSGYEQY
TRBV27,ASSLYYRWGTGVNEQF
TRBV4-2,ASSQWTGDQPQH
TRBV9,ASSVGGFNQPQH
TRBV28,ASSSTDWTSGRGQETQY
TRBV7-8,ASSLVWGTGWLNTEAF
TRBV5-1,ASSLGVGQGHEQY
TRBV6-4,ASSDEREKSDTQY
TRBV11-2,ASSSQSSGSYEQY
TRBV9,ASSPPPGLGQETQY
TRBV5-1,ASRAENTGELF
TRBV19,ASSSRPIEAAF
TRBV16,ASSLMYQPQH
TRBV3-1/TRBV3-2,ASSPILFTGSEAF
TRBV18,ASSPLQGASEQY
TRBV7-9,ASSLAASRPPYNEQF
TRBV5-6,ASSLPPTGDTEAF
TRBV4-1,ASSLSGGAYTDTQY
TRBV3-1/TRBV3-2,ASSSHPRLAGGQETQY
TRBV7-2,ASSPEGTSGAQTQY
TRBV28,ASSLLPGQGGNTEAF
TRBV9,ASSGGTGREQY
TRBV29-1,SVRHSGYNEQF
TRBV6-4,ASTGQLYGYT
TRBV6-5,ASSYPTSGGTDTQY
TRBV6-5,ASSYSYRVIGYT
TRBV15,ATSREGTGGKRTEAF
TRBV6-5,ASSYSGGSDTQY
TRBV5-8,ASSLRGGKNIQY
TRBV4-1,ASSRPMGDRGIFREKLF
TRBV18,ASSPLRREGEAF
TRBV28,ASSFLPGGQITYEQY